Sequencing of this TCR beta chain was carried out in a study of patients and donors after allogeneic stem cell transplantation. TCRdb ran MiXCR on the RT-PCR reads and lists one entry per CDR3 protein. Of about 410,000 distinct CDR3 sequences in the sample, 16% were seen once. Germline V lookup: CDR1 SGHVS, CDR2 FQNEAQ. The CDR3 has 19 residues. The V and J ends lost 1 base and 2 bases respectively, with 21 bases between them. This clonotype was seen a handful of times. The sequenced sample consisted of blood, either unsorted or a sorted T cell fraction (not recorded which). This chain connects TRBV7-8 to TRBJ1-3; no clear D gene. The TCR was taken from a human donor who was either an allogeneic HSCT recipient or a stem cell or donor lymphocyte infusion donor (not recorded which). It is not recorded whose cells these are; they may come from a transplant donor. The CDR3 is CASSLESWSPMRAGNTIYF. The DNA for the CDR3 is TGTGCCAGCAGCTTAGAATCTTGGAGCCCTATGAGGGCTGGAAACACCATATATTTT.